This TCR beta chain comes out of a study of CD8+ T cells in alopecia areata. Study summary: For 6 to 18 months, tofacitinib was taken, and 6 months off drug followed. Disease severity was quantified as SALT score of affected scalp area. Study results and caveats: Scalp data also include sequences from resident alphabeta T cells of normal skin.

V was pared by 2 bases and J by 3 bases, with 6 bases of the junction left unmatched. The CDR3 length is 16 residues. CDR1 and CDR2 (germline): SGHVS, FQNEAQ. As for treatment: oral pan-JAK inhibitor, 5-10 mg twice daily. RNA, once extracted, was reverse transcribed into cDNA for use as the sequencing template. Data came from immunoSEQ multiplex PCR; TCRdb stores just in-frame clones and leaves some out. In the table there are 110,000 to 150,000 clones, roughly 80% of which are singletons. On this clone: Its target is not known.

This receptor was identified in a human donor with alopecia areata. V and J are TRBV7-8 and TRBJ2-7; 11 bases agree with TRBD2. Material: CD8+ T cells sorted from blood, obtained at week 4, from a patient treated with tofacitinib. This chain's CDR3 is CASSLWGTSGGYEQYF. CDR3 sequence (DNA): TGTGCCAGCAGCTTATGGGGAACTAGCGGGGGCTACGAGCAGTACTTC.